The clone carrying this TCR beta chain was recorded once. The data belong to a study of blood T cell repertoires in COVID-19. Looking at the study overall: T cells, B-cell-depleted T cells, or PBMCs supplied cDNA or gDNA.

Study processing details: Amplified reference gene primers provided the basis for estimating nucleated cell counts. Sequencing was performed with immunoSEQ multiplex PCR; in TCRdb, only in-frame clones are kept and a portion is missing. V and J calls and clone size are as listed in that table; D and trimming were resolved from the DNA. The sample yields 100,000 to 150,000 clones, about 91% seen once. Germline V gene data show CDR1 as SNHLY and CDR2 as FYNNEI. The V end lost 5 bases, the J end lost 1 base, and 11 bases lay between the germline ends. This CDR3 comprises 14 residues. The sequencing sample was made of peripheral blood. J is TRBJ1-2 and V is TRBV2; a possible D gene is TRBD1 (6 bases). This TCR was sampled from a man between 45 and 60 years old with acute or convalescent COVID-19. In DNA form, the CDR3 reads TGTGCCAGCAGTAGACAGGTCCTTAACTATGGCTACACCTTC. Its protein is CASSRQVLNYGYTF.